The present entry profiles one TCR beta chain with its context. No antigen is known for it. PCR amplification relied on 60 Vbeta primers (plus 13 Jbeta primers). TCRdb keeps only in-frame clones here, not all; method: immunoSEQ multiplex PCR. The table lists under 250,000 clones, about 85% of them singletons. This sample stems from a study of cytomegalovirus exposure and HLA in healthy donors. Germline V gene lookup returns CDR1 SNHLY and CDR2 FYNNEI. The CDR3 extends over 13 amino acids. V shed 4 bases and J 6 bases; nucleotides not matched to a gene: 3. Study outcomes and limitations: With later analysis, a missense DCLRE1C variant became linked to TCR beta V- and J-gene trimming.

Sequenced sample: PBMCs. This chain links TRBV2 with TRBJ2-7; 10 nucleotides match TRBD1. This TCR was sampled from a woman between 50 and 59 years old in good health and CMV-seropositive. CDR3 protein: CASSGRTGGEQYF. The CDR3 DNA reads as TGTGCCAGCAGTGGGAGGACAGGGGGCGAGCAGTACTTC.